This T cell receptor beta chain appears in the sequencing data of a study of cytomegalovirus exposure and HLA in healthy donors. The ends were cut back, 5 bases at V and 6 bases at J, with 17 bases in the middle. CDR1 is MNHEY, CDR2 SVGAGI, per germline. The CDR3 is 14 residues long. The PCR made use of 60 Vbeta and 13 Jbeta primers. Using immunoSEQ multiplex PCR, the repertoire was profiled, and TCRdb retains in-frame clones only, with some absent. The repertoire has tens of thousands of clones, 76% of them found once; the top ten carry 3% to 3.5%. The receptor was derived from a man between 18 and 29 years old in good health and CMV-seronegative. Sequencing was done on a sample of PBMCs. This chain connects TRBV6-5 to TRBJ2-7, with a tentative D call TRBD1 (6 bases). CDR3 in amino acids: CASSTPERGSEQYF. In DNA form, the CDR3 reads TGTGCCAGCAGTACCCCCGAGAGGGGGAGCGAGCAGTACTTC.